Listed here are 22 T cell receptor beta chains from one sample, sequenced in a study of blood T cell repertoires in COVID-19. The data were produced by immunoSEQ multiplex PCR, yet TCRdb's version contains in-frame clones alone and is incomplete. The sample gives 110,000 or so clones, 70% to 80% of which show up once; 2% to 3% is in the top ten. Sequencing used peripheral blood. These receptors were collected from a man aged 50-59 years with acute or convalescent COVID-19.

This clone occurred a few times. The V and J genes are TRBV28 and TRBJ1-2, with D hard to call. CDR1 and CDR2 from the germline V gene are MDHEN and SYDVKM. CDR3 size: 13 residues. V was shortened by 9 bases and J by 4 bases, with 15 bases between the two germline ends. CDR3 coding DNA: TGTGCCAGTAAACGGGGAGGTTCCTATGGCTACACCTTC. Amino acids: CASKRGGSYGYTF.

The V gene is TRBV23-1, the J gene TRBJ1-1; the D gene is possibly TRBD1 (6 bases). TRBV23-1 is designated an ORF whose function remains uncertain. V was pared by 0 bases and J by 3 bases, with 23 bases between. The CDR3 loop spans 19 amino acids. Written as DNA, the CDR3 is TGCGCCAGCAGTCAATCTGGTCGGGCCAGGGGCCAGTATCACACTGAAGCTTTCTTT. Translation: CASSQSGRARGQYHTEAFF.

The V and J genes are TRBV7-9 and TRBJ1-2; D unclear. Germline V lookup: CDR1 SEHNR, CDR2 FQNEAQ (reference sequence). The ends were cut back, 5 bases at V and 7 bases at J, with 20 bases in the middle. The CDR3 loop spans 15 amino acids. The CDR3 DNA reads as TGTGCCAGCAGCCCCTGGGAGGGAAATAAGGGTGGCTACACCTTC. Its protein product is CASSPWEGNKGGYTF.

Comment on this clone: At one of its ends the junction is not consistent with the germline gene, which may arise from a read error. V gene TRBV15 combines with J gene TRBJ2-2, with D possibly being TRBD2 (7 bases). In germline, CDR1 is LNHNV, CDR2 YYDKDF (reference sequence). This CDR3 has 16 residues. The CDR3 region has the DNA TGCCCCACCAGCAGAGGAAGGGGGGGCAACACCGGGGAGCTGTTTTTT. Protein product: CPTSRGRGGNTGELFF.

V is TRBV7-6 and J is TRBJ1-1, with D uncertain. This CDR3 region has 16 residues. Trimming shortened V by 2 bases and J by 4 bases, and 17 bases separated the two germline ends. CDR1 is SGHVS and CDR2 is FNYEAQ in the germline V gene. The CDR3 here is CASSLSRGGRSTEAFF. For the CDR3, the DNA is TGTGCCAGCAGCTTATCCCGGGGAGGGCGGAGCACTGAAGCTTTCTTT.

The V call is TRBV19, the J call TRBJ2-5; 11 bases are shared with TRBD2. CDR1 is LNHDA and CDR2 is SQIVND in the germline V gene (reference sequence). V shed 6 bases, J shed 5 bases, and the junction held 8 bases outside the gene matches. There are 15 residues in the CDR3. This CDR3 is CASRRSGGAIETQYF. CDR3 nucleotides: TGTGCCAGTAGGCGTAGCGGGGGGGCGATTGAGACCCAGTACTTC.

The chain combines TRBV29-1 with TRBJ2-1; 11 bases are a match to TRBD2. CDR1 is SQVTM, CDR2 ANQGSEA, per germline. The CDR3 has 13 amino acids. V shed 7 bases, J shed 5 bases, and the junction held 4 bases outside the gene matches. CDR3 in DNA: TGCAGCGGTGGGACTAGCGGTGACAATGAGCAGTTCTTC. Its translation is CSGGTSGDNEQFF.

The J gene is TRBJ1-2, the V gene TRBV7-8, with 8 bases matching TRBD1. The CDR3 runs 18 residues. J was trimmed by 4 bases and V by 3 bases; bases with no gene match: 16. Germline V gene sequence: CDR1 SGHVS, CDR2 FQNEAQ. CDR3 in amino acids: CASSLVEVDREVFYGYTF. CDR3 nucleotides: TGTGCCAGCAGCTTGGTAGAGGTGGACAGGGAAGTGTTCTATGGCTACACCTTC.

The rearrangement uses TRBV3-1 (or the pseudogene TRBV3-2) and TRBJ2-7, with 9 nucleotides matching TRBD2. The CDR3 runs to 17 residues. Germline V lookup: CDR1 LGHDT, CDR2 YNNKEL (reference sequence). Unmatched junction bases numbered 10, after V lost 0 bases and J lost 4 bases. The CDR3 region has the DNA TGTGCCAGCAGCCAAGATCGTCGGATAGCGGGAGTTTACGAGCAGTACTTC. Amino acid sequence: CASSQDRRIAGVYEQYF.

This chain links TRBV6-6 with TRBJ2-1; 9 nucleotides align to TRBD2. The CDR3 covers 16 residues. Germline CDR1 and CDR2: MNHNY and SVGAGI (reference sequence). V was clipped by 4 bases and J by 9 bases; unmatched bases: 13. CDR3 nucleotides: TGTGCCAGCAGTTCTCGTCCCAAGCGGGAGGTGAGTGAGCAGTTCTTC. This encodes CASSSRPKREVSEQFF.

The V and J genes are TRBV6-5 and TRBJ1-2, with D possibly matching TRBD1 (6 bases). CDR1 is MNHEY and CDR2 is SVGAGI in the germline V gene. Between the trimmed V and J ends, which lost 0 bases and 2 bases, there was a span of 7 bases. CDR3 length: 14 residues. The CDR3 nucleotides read TGTGCCAGCAGTTACTCGACAGGAAACTATGGCTACACCTTC. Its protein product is CASSYSTGNYGYTF.

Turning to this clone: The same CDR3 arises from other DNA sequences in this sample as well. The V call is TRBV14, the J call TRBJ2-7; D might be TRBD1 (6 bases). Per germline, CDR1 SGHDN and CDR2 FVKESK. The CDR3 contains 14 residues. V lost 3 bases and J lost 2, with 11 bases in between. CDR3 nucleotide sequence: TGTGCCAGCAGCCACCCAGGGGTTACCTACGAGCAGTACTTC. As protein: CASSHPGVTYEQYF.

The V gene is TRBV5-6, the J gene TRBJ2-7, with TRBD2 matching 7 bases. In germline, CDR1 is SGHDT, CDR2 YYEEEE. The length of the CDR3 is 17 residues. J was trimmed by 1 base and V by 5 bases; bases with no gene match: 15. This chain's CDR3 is CASRRSLSSGPSYEQYF. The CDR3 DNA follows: TGTGCCAGCAGGCGGAGCCTTAGTAGCGGGCCTTCCTACGAGCAGTACTTC.

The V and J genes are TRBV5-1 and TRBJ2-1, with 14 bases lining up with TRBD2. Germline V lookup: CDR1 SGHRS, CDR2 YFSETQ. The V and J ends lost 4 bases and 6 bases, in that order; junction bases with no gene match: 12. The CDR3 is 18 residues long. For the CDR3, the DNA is TGCGCCAGCAGCCCAGGACTAGCGGGAGGCCCCACGGGCAATGAGCAGTTCTTC. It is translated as CASSPGLAGGPTGNEQFF. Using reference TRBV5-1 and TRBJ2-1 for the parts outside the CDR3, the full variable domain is KAGVTQTPRYLIKTRGQQVTLSCSPISGHRSVSWYQQTPGQGLQFLFEYFSETQRNKGNFPGRFSGRQFSNSRSEMNVSTLELGDSALYLCASSPGLAGGPTGNEQFFGPGTRLTVL.

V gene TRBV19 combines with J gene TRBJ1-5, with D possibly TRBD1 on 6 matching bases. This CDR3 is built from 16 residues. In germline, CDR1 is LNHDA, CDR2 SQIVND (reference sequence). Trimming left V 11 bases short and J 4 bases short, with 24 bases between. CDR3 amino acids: CAARSGRQGGNQPQHF. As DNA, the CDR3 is TGTGCCGCTAGGAGCGGCAGGCAAGGGGGAAATCAGCCCCAGCATTTT.

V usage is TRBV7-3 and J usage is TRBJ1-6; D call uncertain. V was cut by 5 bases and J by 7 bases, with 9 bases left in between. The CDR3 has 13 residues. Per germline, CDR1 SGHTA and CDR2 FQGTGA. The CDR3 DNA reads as TGTGCCAGCAGCGAGAACAGAAATTCACCCCTCCACTTT. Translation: CASSENRNSPLHF.

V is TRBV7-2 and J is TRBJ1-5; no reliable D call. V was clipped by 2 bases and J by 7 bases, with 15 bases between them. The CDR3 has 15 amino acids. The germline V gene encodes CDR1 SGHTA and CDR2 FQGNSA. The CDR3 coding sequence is TGTGCCAGCAGCTTATACTCTCTAGGAGACCAGCCCCAGCATTTT. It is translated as CASSLYSLGDQPQHF.

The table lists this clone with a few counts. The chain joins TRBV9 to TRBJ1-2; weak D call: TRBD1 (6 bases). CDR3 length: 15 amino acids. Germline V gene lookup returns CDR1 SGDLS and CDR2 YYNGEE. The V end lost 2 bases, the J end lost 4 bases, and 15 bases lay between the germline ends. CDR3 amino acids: CASSVSPGAAYGYTF. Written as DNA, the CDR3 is TGTGCCAGCAGCGTCTCTCCAGGGGCGGCCTATGGCTACACCTTC.

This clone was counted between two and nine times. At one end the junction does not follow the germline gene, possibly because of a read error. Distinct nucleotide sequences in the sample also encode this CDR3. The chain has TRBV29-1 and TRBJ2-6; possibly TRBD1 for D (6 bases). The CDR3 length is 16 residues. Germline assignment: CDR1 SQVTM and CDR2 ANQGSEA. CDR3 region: CRVASGGPSGANVLTF. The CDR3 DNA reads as TGCCGCGTTGCGAGTGGGGGCCCCTCGGGGGCCAACGTCCTGACTTTC. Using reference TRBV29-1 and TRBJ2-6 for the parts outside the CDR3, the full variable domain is SAVISQKPSRDICQRGTSLTIQCQVDSQVTMMFWYRQQPGQSLTLIATANQGSEATYESGFVIDKFPISRPNLTFSTLTVSNMSPEDSSIYLCRVASGGPSGANVLTFGAGSRLTVL.

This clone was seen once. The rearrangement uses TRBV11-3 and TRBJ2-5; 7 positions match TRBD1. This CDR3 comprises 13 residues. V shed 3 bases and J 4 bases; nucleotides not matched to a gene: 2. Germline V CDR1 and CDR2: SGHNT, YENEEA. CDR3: CASSFAGGETQYF. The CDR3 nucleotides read TGTGCCAGCAGCTTCGCAGGGGGAGAGACCCAGTACTTC.

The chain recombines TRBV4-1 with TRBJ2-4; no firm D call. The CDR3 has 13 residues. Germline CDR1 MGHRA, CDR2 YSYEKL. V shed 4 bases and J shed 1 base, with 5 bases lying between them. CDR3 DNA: TGCGCCAGCAGCCCCCAGGCCAAAAACATTCAGTACTTC. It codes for CASSPQAKNIQYF.

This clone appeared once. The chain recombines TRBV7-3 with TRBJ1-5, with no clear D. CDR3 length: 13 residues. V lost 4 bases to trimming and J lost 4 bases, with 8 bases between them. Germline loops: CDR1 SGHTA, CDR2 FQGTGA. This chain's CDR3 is CASSSSPNQPQHF. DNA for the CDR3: TGTGCCAGCAGCTCTAGCCCTAATCAGCCCCAGCATTTT. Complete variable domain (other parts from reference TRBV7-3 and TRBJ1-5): GAGVSQTPSNKVTEKGKYVELRCDPISGHTALYWYRQSLGQGPEFLIYFQGTGAADDSGLPNDRFFAVRPEGSVSTLKIQRTERGDSAVYLCASSSSPNQPQHFGDGTRLSIL.